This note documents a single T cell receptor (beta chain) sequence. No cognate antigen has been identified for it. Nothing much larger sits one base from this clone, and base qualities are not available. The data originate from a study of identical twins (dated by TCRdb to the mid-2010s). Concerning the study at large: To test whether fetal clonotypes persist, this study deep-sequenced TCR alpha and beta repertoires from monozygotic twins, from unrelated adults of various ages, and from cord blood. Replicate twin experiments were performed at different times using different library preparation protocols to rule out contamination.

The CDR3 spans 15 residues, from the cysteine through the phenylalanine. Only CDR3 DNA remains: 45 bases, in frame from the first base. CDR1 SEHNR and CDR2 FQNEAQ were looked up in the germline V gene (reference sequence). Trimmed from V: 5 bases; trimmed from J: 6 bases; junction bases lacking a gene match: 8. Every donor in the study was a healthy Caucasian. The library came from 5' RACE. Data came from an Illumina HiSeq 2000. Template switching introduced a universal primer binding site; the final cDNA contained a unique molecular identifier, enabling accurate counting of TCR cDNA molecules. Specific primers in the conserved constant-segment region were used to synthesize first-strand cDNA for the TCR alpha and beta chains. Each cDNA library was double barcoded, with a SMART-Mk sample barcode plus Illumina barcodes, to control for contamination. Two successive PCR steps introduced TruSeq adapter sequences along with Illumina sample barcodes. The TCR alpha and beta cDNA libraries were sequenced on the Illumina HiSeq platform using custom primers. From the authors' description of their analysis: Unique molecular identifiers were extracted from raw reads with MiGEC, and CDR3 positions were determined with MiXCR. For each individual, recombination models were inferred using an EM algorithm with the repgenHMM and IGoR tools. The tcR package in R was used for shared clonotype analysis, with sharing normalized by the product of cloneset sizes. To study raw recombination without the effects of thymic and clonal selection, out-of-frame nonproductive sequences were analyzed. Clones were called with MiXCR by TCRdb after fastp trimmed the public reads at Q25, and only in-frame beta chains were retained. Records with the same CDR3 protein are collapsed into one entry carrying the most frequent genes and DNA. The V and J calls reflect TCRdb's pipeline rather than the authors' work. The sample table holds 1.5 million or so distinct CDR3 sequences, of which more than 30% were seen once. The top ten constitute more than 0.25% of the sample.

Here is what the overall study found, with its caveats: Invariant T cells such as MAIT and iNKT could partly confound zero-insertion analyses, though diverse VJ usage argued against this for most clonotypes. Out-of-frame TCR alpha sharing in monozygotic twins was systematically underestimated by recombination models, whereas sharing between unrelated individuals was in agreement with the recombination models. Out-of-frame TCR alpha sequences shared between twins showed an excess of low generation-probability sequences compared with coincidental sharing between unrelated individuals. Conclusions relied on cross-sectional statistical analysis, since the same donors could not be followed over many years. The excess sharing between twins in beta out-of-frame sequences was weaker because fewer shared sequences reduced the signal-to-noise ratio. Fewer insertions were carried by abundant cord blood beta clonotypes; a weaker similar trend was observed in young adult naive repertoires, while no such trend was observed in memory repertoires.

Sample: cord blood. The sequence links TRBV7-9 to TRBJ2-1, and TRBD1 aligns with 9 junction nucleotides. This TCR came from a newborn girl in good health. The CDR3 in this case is CASSEIGTGRNEQFF. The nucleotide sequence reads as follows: TGTGCCAGCAGCGAAATCGGGACAGGGCGCAATGAGCAGTTCTTC. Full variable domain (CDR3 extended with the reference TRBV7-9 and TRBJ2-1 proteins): DTGVSQNPRHKITKRGQNVTFRCDPISEHNRLYWYRQTLGQGPEFLTYFQNEAQLEKSRLLSDRFSAERPKGSFSTLEIQRTEQGDSAMYLCASSEIGTGRNEQFFGPGTRLTVL.